These 21 T cell receptor beta chains came from one sample sequenced in a study of blood T cell repertoires in COVID-19. The repertoire was sequenced with immunoSEQ multiplex PCR; TCRdb's copy has only in-frame clones and lacks some. The table shows roughly 120,000 clones, with around 70% occurring only once. The sequenced sample consisted of peripheral blood. These receptors all come from a man older than 75 with COVID-19, enrolled during active disease.

The chain combines TRBV2 with TRBJ2-7, with a weak D call TRBD1 (6 bases). V gave up 2 bases and J gave up 6 bases, with 14 bases separating them. The germline gives CDR1 SNHLY, CDR2 FYNNEI. The CDR3 extends over 14 amino acids. As DNA, the CDR3 is TGTGCCAGCAGTGAATTCCGGACAGCTCTCGAGCAGTACTTC. This codes for CASSEFRTALEQYF. Based on the CDR3 plus reference TRBV2 and TRBJ2-7, the full variable domain is EPEVTQTPSHQVTQMGQEVILRCVPISNHLYFYWYRQILGQKVEFLVSFYNNEISEKSEIFDDQFSVERPDGSNFTLKIRSTKLEDSAMYFCASSEFRTALEQYFGPGTRLTVT.

The chain carries TRBV11-2 and TRBJ2-3; TRBD2 agrees at 16 bases. CDR1 is SGHAT, CDR2 FQNNGV, per germline. This CDR3 is built from 19 residues. Trimming cost V 6 bases and J 5 bases; bases outside gene matches: 14. CDR3 region: CASSLGTSGRGRIGDTQYF. CDR3 coding DNA: TGTGCCAGCAGTCTCGGGACTAGCGGGAGGGGGAGAATAGGAGATACGCAGTATTTT. The whole variable domain, filled in from reference TRBV11-2 and TRBJ2-3, reads EAGVAQSPRYKIIEKRQSVAFWCNPISGHATLYWYQQILGQGPKLLIQFQNNGVVDDSQLPKDRFSAERLKGVDSTLKIQPAKLEDSAVYLCASSLGTSGRGRIGDTQYFGPGTRLTVL.

The CDR3 region has the DNA TGCGCCAGCAGCGACCCTAGCGGGGGGGATGAGCAGTTCTTC. As protein: CASSDPSGGDEQFF. The rearrangement joins TRBV5-1 to TRBJ2-1; the match to TRBD2 covers 12 bases. The CDR3 length is 14 residues. The ends lost 4 bases at V and 8 bases at J; junction bases unmatched: 4. Germline CDR1 and CDR2: SGHRS and YFSETQ.

This clone was seen more than once but under ten times. The CDR3 sequence is CASSLDYSTPQHF. CDR3 sequence (DNA): TGTGCCAGCAGTTTGGATTATTCGACACCCCAGCATTTT. The chain employs TRBV28 and TRBJ1-5; D call uncertain. Germline V gene data show CDR1 as MDHEN and CDR2 as SYDVKM. Trimming removed 3 bases at V and 10 bases at J, with 13 bases between. The CDR3 length is 13 residues.

The chain joins TRBV29-1 to TRBJ2-7, with 9 nucleotides matching TRBD1. This CDR3 comprises 13 residues. V was pared by 7 bases and J by 5 bases, with 9 bases of the junction left unmatched. Germline V gene sequence: CDR1 SQVTM, CDR2 ANQGSEA. The CDR3 DNA reads TGCAGCGCCGGTACCGGGACAGGGAACGAGCAGTACTTC. Encoded protein: CSAGTGTGNEQYF.

CDR3 DNA: TGTGCCAGCTCACCCGGGACTAGCGGGAGTGTTTCCTACAATGAGCAGTTCTTC. This gives the protein CASSPGTSGSVSYNEQFF. The V call is TRBV27, the J call TRBJ2-1, with 14 positions matching TRBD2. CDR1 is MNHEY, CDR2 SMNVEV, per germline (reference sequence). V was pared by 8 bases and J by 1 base, with 10 bases of the junction left unmatched. The CDR3 loop spans 18 amino acids.

In this sample, this clone turned up a few times. The chain recombines TRBV18 with TRBJ2-6, with 10 bases matching TRBD1. V shed 5 bases and J 2 bases; nucleotides not matched to a gene: 6. The germline V gene has CDR1 KGHSH and CDR2 LQKENI. The CDR3 consists of 17 residues. DNA of the CDR3: TGTGCCAGCTCATCGACAGGGGGCGGCGCTGGGGCCAACGTCCTGACTTTC. Protein sequence: CASSSTGGGAGANVLTF.

The CDR3 nucleotides are TGTGCCAGCAGCCTCACAGGGAGCGGCAATTCACCCCTCCACTTT. This gives the protein CASSLTGSGNSPLHF. The gene calls are TRBV6-5 and TRBJ1-6; perhaps TRBD1 as D (6 bases). Germline lookup yields CDR1 MNHEY and CDR2 SVGAGI. The V gene lost 6 bases and the J gene lost 7 bases, with 16 bases spanning the gap. This CDR3 is 15 amino acids long.

V usage is TRBV27 and J usage is TRBJ2-3; 8 nucleotides line up with TRBD2. Germline V gene lookup returns CDR1 MNHEY and CDR2 SMNVEV (reference sequence). The V and J ends lost 3 bases and 5 bases, in that order; junction bases with no gene match: 19. The CDR3 consists of 19 residues. CDR3 loop: CASSFAYSPREGREDTQYF. CDR3 DNA: TGTGCCAGCAGTTTTGCGTACTCCCCACGGGAGGGCCGGGAAGATACGCAGTATTTT.

V is TRBV4-3 and J is TRBJ2-1, with 8 positions matching TRBD2. J lost 4 bases, V lost 3 bases, and 14 bases had no gene match. Per germline, CDR1 LGHNA and CDR2 YSLEER. The CDR3 totals 18 residues. As DNA, the CDR3 is TGCGCCAGCAGCCACTTCCCTATGCGGGAGGCACCGTACAATGAGCAGTTCTTC. Encoded protein: CASSHFPMREAPYNEQFF.

V gene TRBV18 combines with J gene TRBJ2-1, with no clear D. Germline CDR1 KGHSH, CDR2 LQKENI. Trimming cost V 0 bases and J 7 bases, with 7 bases left between them. CDR3 length: 13 amino acids. Here the CDR3 DNA reads TGTGCCAGCTCACCACCCCCCGGGAATGAGCAGTTCTTC. It yields the protein CASSPPPGNEQFF.

This chain joins TRBV6-4 and TRBJ1-5; 7 nucleotides agree with TRBD1. CDR1 is MRHNA and CDR2 is SNTAGT in the germline V gene. This CDR3 region has 16 residues. The ends lost 6 bases at V and 2 bases at J; junction bases unmatched: 10. The CDR3 DNA sequence: TGTGCCAGCAGCCCCCGGGGGACAGCGGGCAATCAGCCCCAGCATTTT. This gives the protein CASSPRGTAGNQPQHF.

The chain employs TRBV7-6 and TRBJ2-3; 15 nucleotides agree with TRBD2. The germline V gene has CDR1 SGHVS and CDR2 FNYEAQ. This CDR3 contains 16 residues. V lost 6 bases, J lost 3 bases, and 4 bases stayed unmatched. CDR3 residues: CASRGLAGGVTDTQYF. The CDR3 coding sequence is TGTGCCAGCAGGGGACTAGCGGGAGGAGTAACAGATACGCAGTATTTT.

V gene TRBV28 combines with J gene TRBJ1-5; weak D call: TRBD1 (6 bases). The CDR3 is 15 residues long. With 6 bases removed from V and 4 bases from J, the gap between germline ends came to 16 bases. CDR1 is MDHEN, CDR2 SYDVKM, per germline. CDR3 residues: CASSPQGTPNQPQHF. The DNA of the CDR3 is TGTGCCAGCAGCCCTCAGGGGACACCTAATCAGCCCCAGCATTTT.

The J gene is TRBJ1-5, the V gene TRBV6-5, with TRBD1 identical over 8 bases. Per germline, CDR1 MNHEY and CDR2 SVGAGI. V lost 4 bases, J lost 6 bases, and 8 bases stayed unmatched. This CDR3 comprises 15 residues. The CDR3 reads CASSSGTGGGQPQHF. The CDR3, as DNA: TGTGCCAGCAGTTCCGGGACAGGAGGGGGTCAGCCCCAGCATTTT.

The chain uses TRBV4-3 and TRBJ1-5; 7 nucleotides agree with TRBD1. The J segment lost 2 bases and the V segment lost 4 bases, leaving 2 bases of the junction unmatched. CDR3 size: 14 residues. Germline assignment: CDR1 LGHNA and CDR2 YSLEER. CDR3 protein: CASSPDRGNQPQHF. The CDR3 nucleotides are TGCGCCAGCAGCCCCGACAGGGGCAATCAGCCCCAGCATTTT.

The chain has TRBV6-5 and TRBJ2-2, with a possible D match to TRBD2 (5 bases). The CDR3 loop spans 15 amino acids. V lost 5 bases and J 5 bases, leaving 15 bases between the germline ends. Germline V gene sequence: CDR1 MNHEY, CDR2 SVGAGI. The CDR3: CASSPAGLSTGELFF. The CDR3 DNA sequence: TGTGCCAGCAGTCCCGCGGGCCTGTCGACCGGGGAGCTGTTTTTT.

The CDR3 nucleotides are TGTGCCAGCCGGTTCTCTCAGGGGAATGAAAAACTGTTTTTT. Translating gives CASRFSQGNEKLFF. The chain combines TRBV28 with TRBJ1-4; a possible D gene is TRBD1 (6 bases). Trimming removed 8 bases from V and 5 bases from J, with 15 bases in between. CDR3 length: 14 amino acids. CDR1 MDHEN and CDR2 SYDVKM come from the germline V gene.

CDR3 sequence reads: CASSLLGGGTEAFF. In DNA form, the CDR3 reads TGTGCCAGCAGCTTGCTAGGGGGTGGCACTGAAGCTTTCTTT. V usage is TRBV5-8 and J usage is TRBJ1-1; perhaps TRBD1 as D (6 bases). Trimming removed 1 base from V and 4 bases from J, with 11 bases in between. This CDR3 region has 14 residues. Per the germline V gene, CDR1 is SGHTS and CDR2 is YDEGEE.

The genes are TRBV25-1 and TRBJ1-1; 8 bases fit TRBD1. The germline CDR1 and CDR2 sequences are MGHDK and SYGVNS. The CDR3 totals 15 residues. V lost 5 bases and J lost 5; bases outside the gene matches: 10. CDR3 sequence: CASSSSRTGITEAFF. The CDR3 nucleotides are TGTGCCAGCAGTAGTTCCCGGACAGGGATTACTGAAGCTTTCTTT. The whole variable domain, remainder taken from reference TRBV25-1 and TRBJ1-1, is EADIYQTPRYLVIGTGKKITLECSQTMGHDKMYWYQQDPGMELHLIHYSYGVNSTEKGDLSSESTVSRIRTEHFPLTLESARPSHTSQYLCASSSSRTGITEAFFGQGTRLTVV.

This clone was counted a single time. V is TRBV18 and J is TRBJ2-3; 13 bases map to TRBD2. V shed 3 bases, J shed 0 bases, and the junction held 6 bases outside the gene matches. CDR3 length equals 18 residues. Per germline, CDR1 KGHSH and CDR2 LQKENI. The CDR3 coding sequence is TGTGCCAGCTCACCTGGGACTAGCGGGGCCGGAAGCACAGATACGCAGTATTTT. It yields the protein CASSPGTSGAGSTDTQYF.